Listed below are T cell receptor beta chains from one sample, sequenced in a study of blood T cell repertoires in COVID-19. The repertoire was sequenced with immunoSEQ multiplex PCR; TCRdb's copy has only in-frame clones and lacks some. The sample consists of over 70,000 clones, about four fifths of them appearing once. Sequenced material: peripheral blood. The receptors come from a man between 65 and 85 years old with COVID-19, enrolled during active disease. Each CDR3 is given with its conserved first and last residue. A D gene is named only where the DNA matches it firmly. The listing skips clone size in some rows; elsewhere it reads once, few, many or a size class.

v_gene: TRBV10-3; len: 17; abundance: few; j_gene: TRBJ1-6; d_gene: TRBD1; CDR3aa: CAIGTGSLSSMSSPLHF; CDR3nt: TGTGCCATCGGGACAGGTTCCCTCTCCAGTATGTCTTCACCCCTCCACTTT
v_gene: TRBV9; len: 17; abundance: NA; j_gene: TRBJ2-3; d_gene: TRBD2; CDR3aa: CASSVGTSGRATDTQYF; CDR3nt: TGTGCCAGCAGCGTAGGGACTAGCGGGAGGGCCACAGATACGCAGTATTTT
v_gene: TRBV5-4; len: 13; abundance: NA; j_gene: TRBJ1-1; d_gene: NA; CDR3aa: CASSLRGNTEAFF; CDR3nt: TGTGCCAGCAGCCTAAGGGGGAACACTGAAGCTTTCTTT
v_gene: TRBV14; len: 12; abundance: once; j_gene: TRBJ2-1; d_gene: NA; CDR3aa: CASSQDRAYKFF; CDR3nt: TGTGCCAGCAGCCAAGATCGTGCCTATAAGTTCTTC
v_gene: TRBV11-3; len: 14; abundance: few; j_gene: TRBJ1-1; d_gene: NA; CDR3aa: CASSLWAGRTEAFF; CDR3nt: TGTGCCAGCAGCTTATGGGCGGGAAGGACTGAAGCTTTCTTT
v_gene: TRBV18; len: 16; abundance: NA; j_gene: TRBJ1-3; d_gene: NA; CDR3aa: CASSPPAAISGNTIYF; CDR3nt: TGTGCCAGCTCACCACCCGCAGCGATCTCTGGAAACACCATATATTTT
v_gene: TRBV12-5; len: 13; abundance: NA; j_gene: TRBJ1-1; d_gene: NA; CDR3aa: CASSGQLRTEAFF; CDR3nt: TGTGCTAGTAGTGGACAGCTGAGAACTGAAGCTTTCTTT
v_gene: TRBV4-2; len: 13; abundance: NA; j_gene: TRBJ1-5; d_gene: NA; CDR3aa: CASSQDSDQPQHF; CDR3nt: TGTGCCAGCAGCCAAGATTCGGATCAGCCCCAGCATTTT
v_gene: TRBV20-1; len: 11; abundance: few; j_gene: TRBJ2-7; d_gene: NA; CDR3aa: CSAPGADEQYF; CDR3nt: TGCAGTGCTCCAGGGGCGGACGAGCAGTACTTC
v_gene: TRBV27; len: 13; abundance: few; j_gene: TRBJ1-2; d_gene: TRBD1; CDR3aa: CASSTDRGYGYTF; CDR3nt: TGTGCCAGCAGCACGGACAGGGGCTATGGCTACACCTTC
v_gene: TRBV2; len: 11; abundance: NA; j_gene: TRBJ1-2; d_gene: NA; CDR3aa: CASSLSYGYTF; CDR3nt: TGTGCCAGCAGTCTTAGCTATGGCTACACCTTC
v_gene: TRBV25-1; len: 15; abundance: NA; j_gene: TRBJ1-2; d_gene: NA; CDR3aa: CASSGHSNYNYGYTF; CDR3nt: TGTGCCAGCAGCGGACACAGCAACTATAACTATGGCTACACCTTC
v_gene: TRBV9; len: 17; abundance: NA; j_gene: TRBJ1-3; d_gene: TRBD1; CDR3aa: CASSGSKGQGHIYTIYF; CDR3nt: TGTGCCAGCAGCGGGTCAAAGGGACAGGGTCACATATACACCATATATTTT
v_gene: TRBV25-1; len: 15; abundance: NA; j_gene: TRBJ1-2; d_gene: NA; CDR3aa: CASSGSGEGRDGYTF; CDR3nt: TGTGCCAGCAGTGGGTCAGGGGAGGGAAGGGATGGCTACACCTTC
v_gene: TRBV10-3; len: 14; abundance: many; j_gene: TRBJ1-6; d_gene: TRBD1; CDR3aa: CAVQRDRVRSPLHF; CDR3nt: TGTGCCGTTCAAAGGGACAGGGTACGTTCACCCCTCCACTTT
v_gene: TRBV28; len: 14; abundance: NA; j_gene: TRBJ2-7; d_gene: NA; CDR3aa: CASIPPDSPYEQYF; CDR3nt: TGTGCCAGCATCCCCCCGGACAGCCCCTACGAGCAGTACTTC
v_gene: TRBV19; len: 15; abundance: many; j_gene: TRBJ2-6; d_gene: NA; CDR3aa: CASHSTRSGANVLTF; CDR3nt: TGTGCCAGCCACAGCACGCGCTCTGGGGCCAACGTCCTGACTTTC
v_gene: TRBV5-1; len: 15; abundance: NA; j_gene: TRBJ1-3; d_gene: TRBD1; CDR3aa: CASSAGQGLRNTIYF; CDR3nt: TGCGCCAGCAGCGCGGGACAGGGGTTACGAAACACCATATATTTT
v_gene: TRBV7-2; len: 14; abundance: NA; j_gene: TRBJ1-5; d_gene: NA; CDR3aa: CASSLKGRLGTQHF; CDR3nt: TGTGCCAGCAGCTTAAAGGGGCGATTGGGTACCCAGCATTTT
v_gene: TRBV28; len: 15; abundance: few; j_gene: TRBJ2-5; d_gene: NA; CDR3aa: CASSLRGGRGETQYF; CDR3nt: TGTGCCAGCAGTCTGAGGGGGGGTAGAGGGGAGACCCAGTACTTC
v_gene: TRBV19; len: 17; abundance: NA; j_gene: TRBJ2-3; d_gene: NA; CDR3aa: CASSPRTRGTSTDTQYF; CDR3nt: TGTGCCAGTAGTCCTAGGACGCGGGGTACTAGCACAGATACGCAGTATTTT
v_gene: TRBV7-9; len: 14; abundance: NA; j_gene: TRBJ1-1; d_gene: TRBD1; CDR3aa: CASTLGGTGIGAFF; CDR3nt: TGTGCCAGCACCCTAGGGGGGACAGGGATCGGAGCTTTCTTT
v_gene: TRBV19; len: 13; abundance: NA; j_gene: TRBJ1-1; d_gene: TRBD1; CDR3aa: CATGTGVNTEAFF; CDR3nt: TGTGCCACCGGGACAGGAGTGAACACTGAAGCTTTCTTT
v_gene: TRBV30; len: 12; abundance: NA; j_gene: TRBJ2-7; d_gene: NA; CDR3aa: CAWSTQDYEQYF; CDR3nt: TGTGCCTGGAGTACCCAGGATTACGAGCAGTACTTC
v_gene: TRBV7-2; len: 15; abundance: once; j_gene: TRBJ1-2; d_gene: TRBD1; CDR3aa: CASSLAQTGLNGYTF; CDR3nt: TGTGCCAGCAGCTTAGCCCAGACAGGGCTGAATGGCTACACCTTC
v_gene: TRBV6-5; len: 14; abundance: NA; j_gene: TRBJ2-7; d_gene: NA; CDR3aa: CASRSSAGIYEQYF; CDR3nt: TGTGCCAGCAGATCCTCGGCGGGGATTTACGAGCAGTACTTC
v_gene: TRBV18; len: 14; abundance: few; j_gene: TRBJ1-2; d_gene: NA; CDR3aa: CASSPPAGPYGYTF; CDR3nt: TGTGCCAGCTCACCACCGGCAGGGCCCTATGGCTACACCTTC
v_gene: TRBV19; len: 16; abundance: NA; j_gene: TRBJ1-5; d_gene: NA; CDR3aa: CASSIRVREKGQPQHF; CDR3nt: TGTGCCAGTAGTATCCGGGTCAGGGAAAAGGGTCAGCCCCAGCATTTT
v_gene: TRBV11-2; len: 15; abundance: NA; j_gene: TRBJ1-3; d_gene: NA; CDR3aa: CASSGFRGSGNTIYF; CDR3nt: TGTGCCAGCAGCGGATTCAGGGGCTCTGGAAACACCATATATTTT
v_gene: TRBV6-5; len: 14; abundance: NA; j_gene: TRBJ1-4; d_gene: NA; CDR3aa: CASSYGVLNEKLFF; CDR3nt: TGTGCCAGCAGTTACGGAGTCCTTAATGAAAAACTGTTTTTT
v_gene: TRBV19; len: 17; abundance: NA; j_gene: TRBJ1-1; d_gene: TRBD1; CDR3aa: CASSSRGQGGGHTEAFF; CDR3nt: TGTGCCAGTAGTTCCCGCGGACAGGGTGGAGGACACACTGAAGCTTTCTTT
v_gene: TRBV3-1/TRBV3-2; len: 15; abundance: NA; j_gene: TRBJ1-1; d_gene: NA; CDR3aa: CASSQPQTENTEAFF; CDR3nt: TGTGCCAGCAGCCAACCACAGACCGAGAACACTGAAGCTTTCTTT
v_gene: TRBV4-2; len: 14; abundance: NA; j_gene: TRBJ1-2; d_gene: NA; CDR3aa: CASSQDRVGYGYTF; CDR3nt: TGTGCCAGCAGCCAAGACAGGGTAGGGTATGGCTACACCTTC
v_gene: TRBV7-9; len: 13; abundance: NA; j_gene: TRBJ2-7; d_gene: NA; CDR3aa: CASSRRDSYEQYF; CDR3nt: TGTGCCAGCAGCCGGAGGGATTCCTACGAGCAGTACTTC
v_gene: TRBV6-5; len: 15; abundance: many; j_gene: TRBJ1-6; d_gene: TRBD1; CDR3aa: CASKTGGLDNSPLHF; CDR3nt: TGTGCCAGCAAAACAGGGGGCCTTGATAATTCACCCCTCCACTTT
v_gene: TRBV11-2; len: 14; abundance: once; j_gene: TRBJ2-7; d_gene: TRBD1; CDR3aa: CASSLRTGSYEQYF; CDR3nt: TGTGCCAGCAGCTTGAGGACAGGCTCCTACGAGCAGTACTTC
v_gene: TRBV7-2; len: 16; abundance: NA; j_gene: TRBJ2-6; d_gene: NA; CDR3aa: CASSPQTVSGANVLTF; CDR3nt: TGTGCCAGCAGCCCCCAGACAGTCTCTGGGGCCAACGTCCTGACTTTC
v_gene: TRBV28; len: 14; abundance: few; j_gene: TRBJ1-5; d_gene: NA; CDR3aa: CASSRAGSNQPQHF; CDR3nt: TGTGCCAGCAGTCGCGCTGGTAGCAATCAGCCCCAGCATTTT
v_gene: TRBV3-1/TRBV3-2; len: 16; abundance: NA; j_gene: TRBJ2-6; d_gene: NA; CDR3aa: CASSQRQNSGANVLTF; CDR3nt: TGTGCCAGCAGCCAAAGACAGAACTCTGGGGCCAACGTCCTGACTTTC
v_gene: TRBV11-3; len: 16; abundance: NA; j_gene: TRBJ2-7; d_gene: TRBD1; CDR3aa: CASSLDAGTGTYEQYF; CDR3nt: TGTGCCAGCAGCTTAGATGCCGGGACAGGGACCTACGAGCAGTACTTC
v_gene: TRBV4-3; len: 15; abundance: NA; j_gene: TRBJ1-3; d_gene: NA; CDR3aa: CASSQELYSGNTIYF; CDR3nt: TGCGCCAGCAGCCAAGAACTGTACTCTGGAAACACCATATATTTT